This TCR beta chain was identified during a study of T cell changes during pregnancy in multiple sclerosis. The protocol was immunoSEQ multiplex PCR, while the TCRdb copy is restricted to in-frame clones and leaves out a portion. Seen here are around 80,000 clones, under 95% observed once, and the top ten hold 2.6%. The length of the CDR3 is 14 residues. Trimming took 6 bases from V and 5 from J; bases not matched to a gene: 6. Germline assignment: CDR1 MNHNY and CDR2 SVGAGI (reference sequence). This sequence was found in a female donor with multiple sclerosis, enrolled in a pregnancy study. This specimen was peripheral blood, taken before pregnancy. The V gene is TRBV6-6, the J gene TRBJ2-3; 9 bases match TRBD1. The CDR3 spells CASSGTGQGDTQYF. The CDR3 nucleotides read TGTGCCAGCAGCGGGACAGGGCAAGGAGATACGCAGTATTTT.